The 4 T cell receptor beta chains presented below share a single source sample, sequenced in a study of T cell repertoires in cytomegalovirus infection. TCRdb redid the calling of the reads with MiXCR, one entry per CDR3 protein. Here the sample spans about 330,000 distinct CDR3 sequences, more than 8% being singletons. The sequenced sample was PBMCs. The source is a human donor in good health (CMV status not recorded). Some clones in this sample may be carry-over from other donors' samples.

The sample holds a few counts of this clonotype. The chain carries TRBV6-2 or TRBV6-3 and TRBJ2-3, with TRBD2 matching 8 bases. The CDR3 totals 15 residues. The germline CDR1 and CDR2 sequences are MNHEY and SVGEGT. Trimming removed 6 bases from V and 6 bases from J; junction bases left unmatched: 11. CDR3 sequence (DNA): TGTGCCAGCAGCGAAACCGGGACTAGGTCCGATACGCAGTATTTT. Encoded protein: CASSETGTRSDTQYF.

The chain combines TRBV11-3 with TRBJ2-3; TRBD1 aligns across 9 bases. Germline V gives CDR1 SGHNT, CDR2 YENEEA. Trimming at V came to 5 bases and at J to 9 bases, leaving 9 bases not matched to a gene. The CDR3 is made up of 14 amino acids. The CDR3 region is CASSPRQGEGTQYF. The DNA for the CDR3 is TGTGCCAGCAGCCCCCGACAGGGGGAGGGAACGCAGTATTTT.

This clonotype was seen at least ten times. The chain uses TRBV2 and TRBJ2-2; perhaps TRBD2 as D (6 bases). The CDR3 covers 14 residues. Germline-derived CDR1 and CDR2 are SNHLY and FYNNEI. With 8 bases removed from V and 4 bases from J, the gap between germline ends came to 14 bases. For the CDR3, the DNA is TGTGCCAGCTGGAGAGCGGAGGGCACCGGGGAGCTGTTTTTT. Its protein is CASWRAEGTGELFF.

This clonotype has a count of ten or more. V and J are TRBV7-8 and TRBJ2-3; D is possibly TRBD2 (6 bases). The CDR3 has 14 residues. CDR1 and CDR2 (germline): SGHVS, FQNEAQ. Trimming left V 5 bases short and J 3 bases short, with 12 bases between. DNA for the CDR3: TGTGCCAGCAGCGCGCGCGGGGCGACAGATACGCAGTATTTT. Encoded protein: CASSARGATDTQYF.